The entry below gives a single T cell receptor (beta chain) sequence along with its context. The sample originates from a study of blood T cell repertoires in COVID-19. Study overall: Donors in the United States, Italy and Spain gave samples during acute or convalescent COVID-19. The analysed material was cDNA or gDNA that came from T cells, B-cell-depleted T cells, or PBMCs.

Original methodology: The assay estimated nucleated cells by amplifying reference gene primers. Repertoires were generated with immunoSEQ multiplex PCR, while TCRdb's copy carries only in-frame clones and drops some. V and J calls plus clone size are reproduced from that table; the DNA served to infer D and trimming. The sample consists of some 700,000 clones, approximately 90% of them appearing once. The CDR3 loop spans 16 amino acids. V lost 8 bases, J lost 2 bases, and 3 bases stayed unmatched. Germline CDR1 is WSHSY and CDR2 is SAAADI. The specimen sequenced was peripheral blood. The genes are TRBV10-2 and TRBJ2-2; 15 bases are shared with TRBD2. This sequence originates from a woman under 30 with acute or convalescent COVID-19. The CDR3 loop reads CASGGLAGGNTGELFF. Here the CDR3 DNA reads TGCGCCAGCGGGGGACTAGCGGGGGGAAACACCGGGGAGCTGTTTTTT.